A single sample gave rise to the 4 T cell receptor beta chains below, sequenced in a study of neurological immune-mediated disorders. A single record per CDR3 protein comes from TCRdb applying MiXCR to the 5' RACE reads. This table has around 47,000 distinct CDR3 sequences, about a fifth appearing once. Time point denoted: technical triplicate 3. The sequenced sample consisted of PBMCs. Source of these receptors: a man aged 60 to 75 with HTLV-1-associated myelopathy (HAM/TSP).

This clonotype has a count of ten or more. The chain combines TRBV9 with TRBJ2-1, with 9 bases aligning to TRBD2. The trim removed 6 bases at V and 8 bases at J, leaving 12 bases unmatched. The V gene's germline CDR1 is SGDLS and CDR2 YYNGEE. This CDR3 region has 15 residues. The chain's CDR3 is CASKSGAGGVDEQFF. In DNA form, the CDR3 reads TGTGCCAGCAAAAGCGGGGCGGGGGGGGTGGATGAGCAGTTCTTC.

The table lists this clonotype with many counts. The chain employs TRBV5-1 and TRBJ1-2; no firm D call. The CDR3 is 12 amino acids. CDR1 and CDR2 from the germline V gene are SGHRS and YFSETQ. Trimming pared 0 bases from V and 6 bases from J, leaving 6 bases between. CDR3 protein: CASSLAGNGYTF. The CDR3 DNA reads as TGCGCCAGCAGCTTGGCCGGGAATGGCTACACCTTC.

This clonotype was found many times. This rearrangement joins TRBV9 to TRBJ2-3, with D perhaps assigned TRBD1 or TRBD2 (5 bases each). V dropped 4 bases and J dropped 8 bases, with 17 bases sitting between them. Germline CDR1 SGDLS, CDR2 YYNGEE. The CDR3 is made up of 14 amino acids. CDR3 sequence (DNA): TGTGCCAGCAGCCCCGGGGCTACAAGCCCTACGCAGTATTTT. The encoded protein is CASSPGATSPTQYF.

This clonotype was observed many times. The rearrangement links TRBV5-1 to TRBJ1-2; tentative D call: TRBD1 (5 bases). This CDR3 has 13 amino acids. Germline CDR1 is SGHRS and CDR2 is YFSETQ. Trimming removed 5 bases at V and 6 bases at J, with 14 bases between. CDR3 sequence reads: CASRREGTDGYTF. CDR3 bases: TGCGCCAGCAGGAGGGAGGGGACGGATGGCTACACCTTC.